A single sample is the source of the 10 T cell receptor beta chains below, sequenced in a study of tissue T cells after allogeneic stem cell transplantation. The repertoire was sequenced with immunoSEQ multiplex PCR; TCRdb's copy has only in-frame clones and lacks some. This table has 35,000 to 50,000 clones, 92% appearing once. The starting material was blood, obtained before transplantation. These receptors came from a woman aged 40-69 years who later had graft-versus-host disease after an allogeneic stem cell transplant.

The chain is built from TRBV11-2 and TRBJ2-3, with 8 nucleotides matching TRBD2. Germline V gene lookup returns CDR1 SGHAT and CDR2 FQNNGV. J lost 2 bases, V lost 7 bases, and 8 bases had no gene match. This CDR3 contains 15 residues. This CDR3 is CASTRSGSNTDTQYF. The CDR3 nucleotides read TGTGCCAGCACCCGAAGCGGGAGCAACACAGATACGCAGTATTTT.

This rearrangement joins TRBV13 to TRBJ2-5, with D maybe TRBD1 (5 bases). Trimming took 3 bases from V and 1 from J, leaving 6 bases between them. Per germline, CDR1 PRHDT and CDR2 FYEKMQ (reference sequence). This CDR3 has 13 residues. The CDR3 loop reads CASSFDSQETQYF. The CDR3 region has the DNA TGTGCCAGCAGCTTCGACAGCCAAGAGACCCAGTACTTC.

This clone occurred a few times. This chain links TRBV27 with TRBJ1-6, with a possible D match to TRBD1 (6 bases). V shed 6 bases and J shed 11 bases, with 14 bases lying between them. CDR1 is MNHEY and CDR2 is SMNVEV in the germline V gene (reference sequence). The CDR3 runs to 13 residues. CDR3 amino acids: CASSKQGMTPLHF. As DNA, the CDR3 is TGTGCCAGCAGCAAGCAGGGGATGACACCCCTCCACTTT.

This chain uses TRBV6-5 with TRBJ2-1; TRBD2 agrees at 11 bases. Germline V lookup: CDR1 MNHEY, CDR2 SVGAGI. V shed 4 bases, J shed 5 bases, and the junction held 1 base outside the gene matches. CDR3 length equals 14 residues. In nucleotides, the CDR3 is TGTGCCAGCAGTTGGGGACTAGCGGACAATGAGCAGTTCTTC. It specifies CASSWGLADNEQFF.

This sequence joins TRBV19 and TRBJ2-7, with 9 nucleotides matching TRBD2. Unmatched junction bases numbered 5, after V lost 3 bases and J lost 5 bases. Looked up from germline, CDR1 is LNHDA and CDR2 is SQIVND (reference sequence). The CDR3 loop spans 14 amino acids. The CDR3 loop reads CASSIVAGGDEQYF. The CDR3 bases are TGTGCCAGTAGTATCGTGGCGGGAGGGGACGAGCAGTACTTC.

V and J are TRBV2 and TRBJ1-2, with no clear D. Between the trimmed V and J ends, which lost 2 bases and 5 bases, there was a span of 12 bases. CDR1 is SNHLY and CDR2 is FYNNEI in the germline V gene. This CDR3 is built from 14 residues. CDR3: CASSEPPDGYGYTF. CDR3 in DNA: TGTGCCAGCAGTGAACCGCCGGACGGTTATGGCTACACCTTC. Combining the CDR3 with reference TRBV2 and TRBJ1-2 gives the whole variable domain EPEVTQTPSHQVTQMGQEVILRCVPISNHLYFYWYRQILGQKVEFLVSFYNNEISEKSEIFDDQFSVERPDGSNFTLKIRSTKLEDSAMYFCASSEPPDGYGYTFGSGTRLTVV.

The V call is TRBV30, the J call TRBJ2-3; the match to TRBD1 covers 7 bases. The germline V gene has CDR1 GTSNPN and CDR2 SVGIG (reference sequence). Germline trimming cut 2 bases from V and 3 bases from J; bases unmatched to any gene: 8. CDR3 length: 15 amino acids. CDR3 protein: CAWSRRDRATDTQYF. The DNA for the CDR3 is TGTGCCTGGAGTCGCCGGGACAGAGCTACAGATACGCAGTATTTT.

V usage is TRBV6-4 and J usage is TRBJ2-3, with TRBD2 matching over 9 bases. This CDR3 region has 17 residues. Germline CDR1 MRHNA, CDR2 SNTAGT. Germline trimming cut 3 bases from V and 1 base from J; bases unmatched to any gene: 8. CDR3 sequence (DNA): TGTGCCAGCAGTGAGTACGCAGCGGGAGGACGCACAGATACGCAGTATTTT. Protein product: CASSEYAAGGRTDTQYF.

The chain employs TRBV15 and TRBJ2-6; D not resolved. The V end was cut by 1 base, the J end by 4 bases, with 5 bases between. The length of the CDR3 is 14 residues. Germline V gene lookup returns CDR1 LNHNV and CDR2 YYDKDF (reference sequence). The CDR3 loop reads CATSRVSGANVLTF. Here the CDR3 DNA reads TGTGCCACCAGCAGAGTATCCGGGGCCAACGTCCTGACTTTC.

V usage is TRBV12-3 or TRBV12-4 and J usage is TRBJ1-2; TRBD1 is a possible D gene (5 bases). The ends were cut back, 3 bases at V and 8 bases at J, with 7 bases in the middle. CDR3 length equals 11 residues. The CDR3: CASSLGEGYTF. The CDR3 DNA reads TGTGCCAGCAGTTTGGGGGAGGGCTACACCTTC.